This T cell receptor beta chain was captured in a study of T cell changes during pregnancy in multiple sclerosis. This CDR3 is 14 amino acids long. Germline lookup yields CDR1 LNHDA and CDR2 SQIVND (reference sequence). V was clipped by 1 base and J by 5 bases, with 11 bases between them. TCRdb's copy holds only in-frame clones and misses some; the assay was immunoSEQ multiplex PCR. The table has some 70,000 clones, around nine tenths seen once; the top ten hold less than 2.5%. V gene TRBV19 combines with J gene TRBJ2-5; TRBD2 is a possible D gene (6 bases). The TCR originated in a female donor in good health, enrolled as a control in a pregnancy study. The source was peripheral blood, collected in the second trimester of pregnancy. CDR3 sequence: CASSIASARETQYF. The CDR3 DNA sequence: TGTGCCAGTAGTATAGCTAGCGCCCGGGAGACCCAGTACTTC.